These 14 T cell receptor beta chains originate from one sample sequenced in a study of technical replicates of blood from several donors. Method: immunoSEQ multiplex PCR; TCRdb's copy keeps in-frame clones and lacks some. The sample records approximately 73,000 clones, 80% to 95% being singletons. The specimen was T cells isolated from PBMCs. The origin of the receptors is a human donor in good health.

The V gene is TRBV27, the J gene TRBJ2-3, with a weak D call TRBD2 (6 bases). Trimming removed 4 bases from V and 2 bases from J, with 19 bases in between. The CDR3 totals 17 residues. Germline assignment: CDR1 MNHEY and CDR2 SMNVEV (reference sequence). Here the CDR3 reads CASSSQGLSTFTDTQYF. The CDR3 DNA is TGTGCCAGCAGTTCCCAGGGACTTTCAACATTCACAGATACGCAGTATTTT.

V and J are TRBV7-3 and TRBJ1-4; D might be TRBD1 (6 bases). The CDR3 has 15 amino acids. V gave up 6 bases and J gave up 0 bases, with 11 bases separating them. Looked up from germline, CDR1 is SGHTA and CDR2 is FQGTGA. In DNA form, the CDR3 reads TGTGCCAGCAGGAGGGGGGGTGCAACTAATGAAAAACTGTTTTTT. As protein: CASRRGGATNEKLFF.

The genes are TRBV7-2 and TRBJ1-2; D may be TRBD1 (6 bases). Trimming took off 0 bases at V and 1 base at J, with 6 bases between the two ends. CDR1 is SGHTA and CDR2 is FQGNSA in the germline V gene. CDR3 size: 14 residues. The CDR3 coding sequence is TGTGCCAGCAGCTTAGCACAGGGTAACTATGGCTACACCTTC. It encodes CASSLAQGNYGYTF.

The chain uses TRBV7-9 and TRBJ1-2; TRBD1 aligns across 7 bases. Per germline, CDR1 SEHNR and CDR2 FQNEAQ (reference sequence). V was clipped by 1 base and J by 4 bases; unmatched bases: 3. CDR3 length: 14 residues. CDR3 sequence reads: CASSLGRDSYGYTF. The CDR3 DNA follows: TGTGCCAGCAGCTTAGGAAGGGACAGCTATGGCTACACCTTC.

CDR3 protein: CASSERTFYEQYF. CDR3 DNA: TGCGCCAGCAGTGAGCGAACTTTCTACGAGCAGTACTTC. The chain carries TRBV10-1 and TRBJ2-7, with D hard to call. Germline V gene data show CDR1 as WNHNN and CDR2 as SYGVQD (reference sequence). The CDR3 is made up of 13 amino acids. Trimming removed 2 bases from V and 3 bases from J, with 8 bases in between.

The V gene is TRBV30, the J gene TRBJ1-1, with TRBD1 as a possible D gene (5 bases). The V end lost 5 bases, the J end lost 7 bases, and 14 bases lay between the germline ends. This CDR3 spans 12 amino acids. Germline CDR1 GTSNPN, CDR2 SVGIG (reference sequence). CDR3 amino acids: CAWSLTGIEAFF. CDR3 nucleotide sequence: TGTGCCTGGTCGCTTACAGGAATTGAAGCTTTCTTT.

This CDR3 reads CASSPLLGGGGEKLFF. In DNA, the CDR3 is TGTGCCAGCAGCCCACTCCTGGGGGGAGGAGGTGAAAAACTGTTTTTT. J is TRBJ1-4 and V is TRBV9; D might be TRBD1 (5 bases). Trimming pared 4 bases from V and 7 bases from J, leaving 20 bases between. The CDR3 loop spans 16 amino acids. In germline, CDR1 is SGDLS, CDR2 YYNGEE.

V is TRBV19 and J is TRBJ2-1; TRBD2 matches at 11 bases. With V trimmed by 3 bases and J by 10 bases, 5 bases remained unmatched. The CDR3 is 14 amino acids. From germline, CDR1 is LNHDA and CDR2 SQIVND (reference sequence). CDR3 nucleotides: TGTGCCAGTAGTATCCTAGCGGGAGGAGGAGAGCAGTTCTTC. The encoded protein is CASSILAGGGEQFF. Based on the CDR3 plus reference TRBV19 and TRBJ2-1, the full variable domain is DGGITQSPKYLFRKEGQNVTLSCEQNLNHDAMYWYRQDPGQGLRLIYYSQIVNDFQKGDIAEGYSVSREKKESFPLTVTSAQKNPTAFYLCASSILAGGGEQFFGPGTRLTVL.

The chain has TRBV2 and TRBJ2-4, with D maybe TRBD1 (6 bases). Trimming took off 5 bases at V and 0 bases at J, with 17 bases between the two ends. The germline CDR1 and CDR2 sequences are SNHLY and FYNNEI. The CDR3 contains 17 residues. CDR3 coding DNA: TGTGCCAGCAGTTCAGGGGATTTTTGGCTAGCCAAAAACATTCAGTACTTC. Residues: CASSSGDFWLAKNIQYF.

This clone occurred once. The V call is TRBV20-1, the J call TRBJ2-7; a possible D gene is TRBD2 (5 bases). This CDR3 is built from 11 residues. Germline CDR1 and CDR2: DFQATT and SNEGSKA (reference sequence). The V end lost 3 bases, the J end lost 9 bases, and 12 bases lay between the germline ends. CDR3: CSARDSTGQYF. CDR3 bases: TGCAGTGCTAGGGACTCGACCGGGCAGTACTTC.

The DNA for the CDR3 is TGTGCCAGCAGAGCGGGAGGCGAGCAGTACTTC. Protein: CASRAGGEQYF. This chain connects TRBV2 to TRBJ2-7; 9 bases are shared with TRBD2. Germline CDR1 reads SNHLY; CDR2 reads FYNNEI. Trimming took 6 bases from V and 6 from J; bases not matched to a gene: 0. The CDR3 is 11 residues long. Together with reference TRBV2 and TRBJ2-7, the CDR3 gives the full variable domain: EPEVTQTPSHQVTQMGQEVILRCVPISNHLYFYWYRQILGQKVEFLVSFYNNEISEKSEIFDDQFSVERPDGSNFTLKIRSTKLEDSAMYFCASRAGGEQYFGPGTRLTVT.

V is TRBV4-1 and J is TRBJ2-1; TRBD2 is a possible D gene (5 bases). V shed 4 bases and J shed 2 bases, with 15 bases lying between them. Germline CDR1 is MGHRA and CDR2 is YSYEKL. The CDR3 is 16 residues long. The CDR3 here is CASSPGGGLAYNEQFF. CDR3 in DNA: TGCGCCAGCAGCCCAGGTGGCGGGTTGGCCTACAATGAGCAGTTCTTC.

The sample holds one count of this clone. The chain is built from TRBV9 and TRBJ1-2; 12 nucleotides match TRBD1. The length of the CDR3 is 16 residues. J gave up 7 bases and V 4 bases, and 11 bases lay outside the gene matches. Germline CDR1 reads SGDLS; CDR2 reads YYNGEE. CDR3 DNA: TGTGCCAGCAGCCCCCTGGGACAGGGGGCCGGGTTTGGCTACACCTTC. The encoded protein is CASSPLGQGAGFGYTF.

This clone was counted a single time. This chain links TRBV19 with TRBJ2-1; D gene ambiguous. Germline CDR1 is LNHDA and CDR2 is SQIVND (reference sequence). The V end lost 4 bases, the J end lost 2 bases, and 6 bases lay between the germline ends. CDR3 size: 13 residues. The CDR3 loop reads CASSSTAYNEQFF. CDR3 in DNA: TGTGCCAGTAGTAGTACGGCCTACAATGAGCAGTTCTTC.